This T cell receptor (beta chain) was retrieved from a study of cytomegalovirus exposure and HLA in healthy donors (dated by TCRdb to about 2017). Looking at the study overall: According to an earlier analysis of several hundred of the donors, some 170 million T cells yielded over 90 million unique TCR beta sequences and about 300 Gb of sequence data. Around 320 gigabases of sequencing data and roughly 90 million unique TCR sequences were included in an early release covering 550 to 650 HLA-typed donors. The genetic ancestry cluster associated with self-reported Caucasian donors included roughly four fifths of the 300 to 400 genotyped donors. The study aimed to test whether cataloging public T cell receptors could reveal signatures of past pathogen exposure. Using immunosequencing, the study profiled T cell repertoires from around 670 subjects and related those repertoires to cytomegalovirus serostatus. In addition to the first cohort of approximately 650 subjects, a separate validation cohort of approximately 110 different subjects was used. High-throughput TCR immunosequencing, statistical association of individual TCRs with disease status, and machine learning were combined to predict cytomegalovirus infection status. To study patterns of TCR occurrence, a later analysis re-analyzed previously published TCR beta repertoires from several hundred donors and added high-resolution HLA genotyping. Rather than using new phenotypic data, the later analysis identified candidate immune exposures from TCR beta sequences and from how often those sequences occurred across donors. An earlier analysis of 587 of the donors used high-throughput TCR beta sequencing to judge whether each TCR beta V gene segment behaved as functional or pseudogenic. Donor age, sex, ethnicity and CMV serostatus were collected together with the repertoire data. Genome-wide SNP genotypes for about 65% of the roughly 700 donors were used in a later genetic analysis, which treated that subset as a discovery cohort. Every repertoire in the discovery cohort had been generated on one and the same sequencing platform. Both class I and class II loci were covered by HLA typing, at four-digit resolution. The number of donors typed differed by locus, with about 629-630 for A, B, C, DRB1 and DQB1, about 500 for DQA1, over 600 for DPA1, and roughly 450 for DPB1. Because of strong linkage in the cohort, five DR-DQ haplotypes were treated as single units for association and clustering. Across 398 genotyped donors of the cohort, an average of about 240,000 unique TCR beta nucleotide sequences per donor were sequenced, and roughly 20% of those sequences were non-productive.

Library prep was done by the immunoSEQ multiplex PCR assay. For the multiplex PCR, a mixture combining 60 forward primers for TCR Vbeta segments and 13 reverse primers for TCR Jbeta segments was used. A multiplex PCR assay on genomic DNA amplified the CDR3 region of rearranged TCR beta genes. On the Illumina HiSeq System, the amplified TCR beta libraries were sequenced as 87-base-pair reads. In the source study's methods: A later analysis counted approximately 76 million unique TCR beta chains across the 666 repertoires, and roughly 11 million of these chains were shared by at least two donors. Raw reads were error-corrected and collapsed into unique sequences by a nearest-neighbor algorithm in which closely related sequences were merged to remove PCR and sequencing errors. Alignment of CDR3 sequences to IMGT reference sequences was used to assign V, D and J gene segments. Each retained sequence needed at least a six-nucleotide match to both a V gene segment and a J gene segment. A rearrangement counted as productive if the CDR3 had no stop codons and remained in frame with V and J, and every other rearrangement counted as non-productive. CDR3 was defined by IMGT convention, running from the second conserved V-encoded cysteine to the conserved J-encoded phenylalanine. In an earlier analysis of 550 to 650 of the donors, sequences lacking an unambiguous match to a single V gene segment were excluded. An earlier analysis of over 450 of the donors classified V segments as functional when productive rearrangements were above 56.7% and as segregating when the standard deviation between donors was above 5%. A statistical classification framework was built to diagnose cytomegalovirus status from the catalog of TCR beta chain sequences. A later analysis assigned V and J genes by comparing TCR nucleotide sequences with IMGT/GENE-DB human TR gene sequences. A later analysis assigned CDR3 sequences and most-parsimonious VDJ recombination scenarios with the TCRdist pipeline. A later analysis defined each TCR beta chain by its CDR3 amino acid sequence plus V-gene family, and excluded reads lacking a unique V-gene family. A later analysis removed 550 to 650 highly shared, low-generation-probability nucleotide sequences to deal with suspected cross-contamination and a sequencing artifact. In a later analysis, a clonal expansion index for each public chain was calculated from normalized within-repertoire ranks of inferred template counts. In a later analysis, generation probabilities were computed with a VDJ recombination model fitted to out-of-frame rearrangements, and the resulting probabilities were checked against IGoR. In a later analysis, hypergeometric tests were used to score TCR-TCR, TCR-HLA and TCR-CMV co-occurrence, with a repertoire-size bias correction applied to TCR pairs. False discovery rates were estimated in a later analysis by permuting HLA or CMV assignments 20 times. In a later analysis, co-occurring TCRs were grouped with DBSCAN, and TCRdist sequence similarity was added when clustering was performed within HLA-allele-positive subsets. For co-occurrence clustering, repertoires with fewer than 30,000 or more than 120,000 public chains were excluded, along with four or five repertoires with anomalous nucleotide sharing. Held by TCRdb, this immuneACCESS table contains in-frame sequences only and omits some clones. Under half of the omission traces to an unresolved V gene where checked; the cause of the rest is unknown. The V and J calls and the clone size are those of that table, but D and trimming were determined from the DNA. The sample table records 85,000 to 130,000 clones; roughly four fifths of these occur just once. The top ten hold roughly 3.6% of the sample.

As concerns this clone: Its antigen remains undetermined. Base qualities are not recorded, but no much larger clone differs from it by a single base.

The cohort consisted of 650 to 850 healthy bone marrow donors. At the time of sampling, all cohort members were nominally healthy, though unrecorded immune exposures were likely present. The donor was CMV seronegative and was included in the group of about 350 seronegative cohort members. A peripheral blood sample was provided by each donor, and peripheral blood mononuclear cells were used for TCR beta sequencing. Genomic DNA was extracted from the blood cell samples with the Qiagen DNeasy Blood Extraction Kit. Broad study findings and their caveats: The sequencing pipeline was judged likely to have produced a cluster of highly shared sequence variants as a technical artifact. In vitro tests confirmed that three of the cytomegalovirus-associated TCR beta chains recognize cytomegalovirus antigens. Because counts were too low, approximately 15 rarely observed V segments, including chromosome 9 orphons, were excluded from the earlier analysis of several hundred of the donors. According to a later analysis, TCR association rates differed among HLA loci, with DRB1 alleles showing the most associated TCRs and HLA-C alleles showing the fewest. HLA typing was unavailable for some donors at each locus, so association tests used only the typed subset. A later analysis associated approximately 17,000 TCR beta sequences with specific HLA alleles at a false discovery rate of 0.05. In the study, 164 TCR beta chains were listed as associated with cytomegalovirus. A further reported finding was that TCR beta sequences accurately predicted the HLA-A and HLA-B alleles for most subjects in the first cohort. In this cohort, only TCR beta chains were sequenced, and detectable features were limited by the absence of alpha or paired-chain data. According to a later genetic analysis, donors in an Asian-associated ancestry cluster had fewer N-insertions in productive TCRs than the approximately 700-donor mean. The presence/absence analyses assumed that sequencing depth was roughly uniform across donors, and that assumption may not be true. Some IMGT-functional V segments, including TRBV6-2 and TRBV6-3, could not be told apart with the 87-base-pair reads, so those segments were excluded. Strong co-occurrence of HLA alleles, especially DR and DQ, made assigning TCR associations to individual alleles difficult. Immune exposure information for the cohort was limited to CMV serostatus. Across donors, most TCR sequences were observed very rarely, whereas some public TCRs were present in many individuals. Cytomegalovirus status was reported to be diagnosed by the classifier with high specificity and sensitivity in both the original and validation cohorts. Compared with equally common non-associated chains, HLA-associated TCR beta chains in a later analysis were more clonally expanded and had lower generation probabilities. A later analysis reported that several top co-occurrence clusters appeared linked to parvovirus B19, influenza, CMV and Epstein-Barr virus. Most CMV-associated TCR beta chains appeared to be HLA-restricted in a later analysis, and the HLA associations seemed to be driven largely by CMV exposure. In a later genetic analysis, a missense DCLRE1C variant was associated with V-gene and J-gene trimming of TCR beta chains, and the association was replicated in an independent cohort. Linkage disequilibrium might explain the correlated functional status among segregating V segments, but an unknown experimental factor could not be ruled out. It was suggested by the authors that the approach could potentially be generalized to other disease states and immunological phenotypes. In an earlier analysis of about 550 of the donors, most TCR beta V segments were observed in productive rearrangements about 90% or about 30% of the time, broadly matching IMGT annotations.

The CDR3 sequence holds 17 residues, the cysteine and phenylalanine included. Solely the CDR3 DNA is kept, with 51 bases framed from the first base. Between the V and J ends, shortened by 5 bases and 0 bases respectively, the junction contains 17 bases. Sequences KGHSH (CDR1) and LQKENI (CDR2) are obtained from the germline V gene. This clonotype originated in a man aged 55 to 69 in good health and CMV-seronegative. The rearrangement joined TRBV18 to TRBJ1-3, and TRBD1 may be the D gene, going by 5 matching bases. Sequenced input: PBMCs. The nucleotides are TGTGCCAGCTCAAGTTATACAGGCTACAGCTCTGGAAACACCATATATTTT. Translated, this gives CASSSYTGYSSGNTIYF.